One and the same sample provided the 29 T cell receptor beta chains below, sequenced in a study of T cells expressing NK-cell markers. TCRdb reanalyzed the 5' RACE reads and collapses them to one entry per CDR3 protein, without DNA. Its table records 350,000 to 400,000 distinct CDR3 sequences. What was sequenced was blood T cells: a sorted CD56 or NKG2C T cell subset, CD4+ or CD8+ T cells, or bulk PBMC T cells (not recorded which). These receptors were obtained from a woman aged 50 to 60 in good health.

This CDR3 reads CASTPLGGAYEQYF. The chain has TRBV12-3 or TRBV12-4 and TRBJ2-7; TCRdb gives TRBD1 as the D gene, but with no DNA this cannot be confirmed. CDR3 size: 14 residues.

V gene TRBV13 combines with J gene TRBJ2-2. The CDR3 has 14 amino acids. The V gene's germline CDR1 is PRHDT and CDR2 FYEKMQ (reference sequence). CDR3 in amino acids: CASSLGANTGELFF.

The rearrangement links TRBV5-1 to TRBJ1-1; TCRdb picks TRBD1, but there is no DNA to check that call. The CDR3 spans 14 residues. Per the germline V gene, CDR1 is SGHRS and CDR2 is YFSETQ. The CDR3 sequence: CASSPLGRNTEAFF.

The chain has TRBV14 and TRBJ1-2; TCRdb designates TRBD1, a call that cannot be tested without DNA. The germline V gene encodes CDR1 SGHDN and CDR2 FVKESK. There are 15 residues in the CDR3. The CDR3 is CASSQGQGGIYGYTF.

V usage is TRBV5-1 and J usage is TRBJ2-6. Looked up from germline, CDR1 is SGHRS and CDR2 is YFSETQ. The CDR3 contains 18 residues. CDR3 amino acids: CASSLAKTTSLGANVLTF.

CDR3 sequence reads: CASSVTGTSEQFF. The chain is built from TRBV25-1 and TRBJ2-1; the TCRdb call, TRBD2, lacks DNA for checking. This CDR3 has 13 residues. In germline, CDR1 is MGHDK, CDR2 SYGVNS.

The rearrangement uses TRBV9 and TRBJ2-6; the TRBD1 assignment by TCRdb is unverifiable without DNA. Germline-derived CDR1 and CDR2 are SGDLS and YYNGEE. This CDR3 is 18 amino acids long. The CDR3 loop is CASSVGTAWGSGANVLTF.

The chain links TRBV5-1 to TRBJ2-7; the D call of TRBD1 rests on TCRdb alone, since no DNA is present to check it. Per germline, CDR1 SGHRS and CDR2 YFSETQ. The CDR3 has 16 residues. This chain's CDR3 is CASSLELWDSTYEQYF.

This CDR3 is CASNRDGYGYTF. The chain is built from TRBV9 and TRBJ1-2; TCRdb gives TRBD1 as the D gene, but with no DNA this cannot be confirmed. CDR3 length: 12 residues. Per germline, CDR1 SGDLS and CDR2 YYNGEE.

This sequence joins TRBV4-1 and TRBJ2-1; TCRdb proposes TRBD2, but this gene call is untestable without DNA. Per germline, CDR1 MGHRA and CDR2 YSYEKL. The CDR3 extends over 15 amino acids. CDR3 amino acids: CASRAGLASYNEQFF.

The CDR3 sequence: CSAGTSGITLNEQFF. This chain connects TRBV20-1 to TRBJ2-1; TCRdb names TRBD2, which stays unverified in the absence of DNA. This CDR3 has 15 amino acids. Germline CDR1 DFQATT, CDR2 SNEGSKA (reference sequence).

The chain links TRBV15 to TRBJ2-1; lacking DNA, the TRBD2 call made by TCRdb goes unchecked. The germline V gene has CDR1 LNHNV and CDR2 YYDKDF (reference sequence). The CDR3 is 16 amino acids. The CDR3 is CATSRDLGGKVDEQFF.

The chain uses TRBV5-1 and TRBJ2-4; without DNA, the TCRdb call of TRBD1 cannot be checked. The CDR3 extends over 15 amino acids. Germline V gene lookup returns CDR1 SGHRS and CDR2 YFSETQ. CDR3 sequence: CASSSGGDFEDIQYF.

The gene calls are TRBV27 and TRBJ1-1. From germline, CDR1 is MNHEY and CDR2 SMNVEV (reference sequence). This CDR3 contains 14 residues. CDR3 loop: CASRATVMNTEAFF.

CDR3 sequence: CASSLGEGVDYTF. This chain uses TRBV5-1 with TRBJ1-2. The CDR3 spans 13 residues. CDR1 is SGHRS, CDR2 YFSETQ, per germline. Full variable domain (outside the CDR3, taken from reference TRBV5-1 and TRBJ1-2): KAGVTQTPRYLIKTRGQQVTLSCSPISGHRSVSWYQQTPGQGLQFLFEYFSETQRNKGNFPGRFSGRQFSNSRSEMNVSTLELGDSALYLCASSLGEGVDYTFGSGTRLTVV.

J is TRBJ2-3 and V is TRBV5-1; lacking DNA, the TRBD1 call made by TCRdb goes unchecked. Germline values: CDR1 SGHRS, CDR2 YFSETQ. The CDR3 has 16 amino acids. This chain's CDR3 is CASSLEGMGQGFPQYF.

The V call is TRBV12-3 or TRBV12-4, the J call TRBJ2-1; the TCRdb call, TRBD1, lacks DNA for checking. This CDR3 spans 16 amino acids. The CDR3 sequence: CASSLGTWGQVDEQFF.

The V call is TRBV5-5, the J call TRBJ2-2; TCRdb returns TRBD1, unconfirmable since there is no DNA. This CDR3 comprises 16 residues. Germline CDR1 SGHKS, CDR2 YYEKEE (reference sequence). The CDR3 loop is CASAIPAGSLSGELFF.

The CDR3: CASSDRGGRTEAFF. V is TRBV12-3 or TRBV12-4 and J is TRBJ1-1; the D gene TCRdb calls, TRBD1, cannot be checked with no DNA. The CDR3 consists of 14 residues.

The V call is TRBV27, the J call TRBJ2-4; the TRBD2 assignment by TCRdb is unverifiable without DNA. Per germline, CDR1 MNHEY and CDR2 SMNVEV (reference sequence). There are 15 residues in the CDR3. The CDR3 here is CASSPGLAISNIQYF.

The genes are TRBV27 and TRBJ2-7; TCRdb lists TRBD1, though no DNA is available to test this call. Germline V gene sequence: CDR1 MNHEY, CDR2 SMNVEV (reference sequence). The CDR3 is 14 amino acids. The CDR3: CASTRTGGRDEQYF.

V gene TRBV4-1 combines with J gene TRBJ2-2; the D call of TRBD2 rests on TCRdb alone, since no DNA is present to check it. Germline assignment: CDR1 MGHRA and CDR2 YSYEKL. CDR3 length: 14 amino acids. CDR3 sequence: CASSRTSNTGELFF.

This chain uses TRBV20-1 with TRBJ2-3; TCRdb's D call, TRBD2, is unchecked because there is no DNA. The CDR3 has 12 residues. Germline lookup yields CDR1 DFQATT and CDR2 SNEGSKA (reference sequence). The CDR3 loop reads CSAREVARTQYF.

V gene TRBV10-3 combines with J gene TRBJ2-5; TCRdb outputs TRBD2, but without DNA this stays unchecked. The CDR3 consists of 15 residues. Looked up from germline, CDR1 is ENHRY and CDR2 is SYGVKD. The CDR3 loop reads CAISGSSGSRETQYF.

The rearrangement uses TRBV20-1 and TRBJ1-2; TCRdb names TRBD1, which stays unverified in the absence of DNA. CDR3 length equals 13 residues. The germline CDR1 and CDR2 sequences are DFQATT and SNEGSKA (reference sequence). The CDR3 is CSASRERAGGYTF.

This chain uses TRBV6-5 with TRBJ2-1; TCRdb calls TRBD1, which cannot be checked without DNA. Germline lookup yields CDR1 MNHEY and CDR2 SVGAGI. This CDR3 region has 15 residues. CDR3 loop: CASTSDRDSYNEQFF.

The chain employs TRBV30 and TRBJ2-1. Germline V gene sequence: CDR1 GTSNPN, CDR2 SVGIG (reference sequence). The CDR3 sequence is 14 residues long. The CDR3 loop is CAWGGQGTYNEQFF.

The CDR3: CATSRDPAAGSYGYTF. V is TRBV15 and J is TRBJ1-2. This CDR3 comprises 16 residues. Germline-derived CDR1 and CDR2 are LNHNV and YYDKDF (reference sequence).

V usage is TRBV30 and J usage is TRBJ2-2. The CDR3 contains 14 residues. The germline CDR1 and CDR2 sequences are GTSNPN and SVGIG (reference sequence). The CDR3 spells CAWRTGSATGELFF.